This T cell receptor (beta chain) derives from a study of cytomegalovirus exposure and HLA in healthy donors. Using immunoSEQ multiplex PCR, the repertoire was profiled, and TCRdb retains in-frame clones only, with some absent. The sample holds approximately 160,000 clones, about 86% seen once. The donors were in the roughly 120-subject validation cohort, distinct from the approximately 700-subject first cohort. From germline, CDR1 is SGHRS and CDR2 YFSETQ. The CDR3 runs 17 residues. V lost 6 bases, J lost 2 bases, and 14 bases stayed unmatched. The genes are TRBV5-1 and TRBJ2-7; 10 bases are a match to TRBD2. Source material: PBMCs. This TCR was recovered from a woman under 30 in good health and CMV-seronegative. CDR3 DNA: TGCGCCAGCACGGTGGCGGGGGGGACTAGCGTAGCCTACGAGCAGTACTTC. This encodes CASTVAGGTSVAYEQYF.